This T cell receptor beta chain comes out of a study of T cell responses to AZD1222 COVID-19 vaccine. Assay used: immunoSEQ multiplex PCR; TCRdb lists only in-frame clones, some missing. The sample carries about 120,000 clones, around 82% recorded once. Study outcomes and limitations: Clonal diversity may have been underestimated in mostly white British donors. A reported finding is that nearly half of spike-specific TCRs target unmutated variant regions.

On this clone: The target antigen is unknown.

The sequenced sample was peripheral blood, obtained on day 0 of AZD1222 vaccination. The TCR comes from an adult in good health.

CDR3: CASSFSGQRNTIYF. The CDR3 DNA sequence: TGTGCCAGCAGTTTCTCCGGACAGCGAAACACCATATATTTT. V is TRBV6-5 and J is TRBJ1-3, with a possible D match to TRBD1 (6 bases). Looked up from germline, CDR1 is MNHEY and CDR2 is SVGAGI. The CDR3 spans 14 residues. V was shortened by 4 bases and J by 5 bases, with 12 bases between the two germline ends.